Listed below are T cell receptor beta chains from one sample, sequenced in a study of T cells in Graves' hyperthyroidism and ophthalmopathy. TCRdb fed the multiplex PCR reads into MiXCR, producing one record per CDR3 protein. The profile shows 300,000 to 400,000 distinct CDR3 sequences, roughly 21% of them singletons. Sequenced input: blood. Receptor source: a woman in her 50s with Graves' hyperthyroidism. Each CDR3 is given with its conserved first and last residue.

CASSEWSGSSTDTQYF,TRBV6-1,TRBJ2-3
CASRGRFFTDTQYF,TRBV6-1,TRBJ2-3
CASTTGNTGELFF,TRBV7-3,TRBJ2-2
CATATGGRAYEQYF,TRBV19,TRBJ2-7
CASSEQGQETQYF,TRBV2,TRBJ2-5
CASSAGTSGRASTDTQYF,TRBV11-1,TRBJ2-3
CASSFQTAYQETQYF,TRBV11-3,TRBJ2-5
CASVPGLALLETQYF,TRBV27,TRBJ2-5
CAWRVPPGQGAIEQYF,TRBV30,TRBJ2-7
CASSPSDGGWGYTF,TRBV6-1,TRBJ1-2
CASRQTGGEYEQYF,TRBV6-1,TRBJ2-7
CASSHRDSYEQYF,TRBV7-9,TRBJ2-7
CASSRTRGTGETQYF,TRBV4-1,TRBJ2-5
CASTLGLAATYEQYF,TRBV6-1,TRBJ2-7
CASSFGGRTGELFF,TRBV12-3/TRBV12-4,TRBJ2-2
CAWSVAADQPQHF,TRBV30,TRBJ1-5
CASSPSEVGRWNQPQHF,TRBV2,TRBJ1-5
CASIPGLGDTQYF,TRBV2,TRBJ2-3
CASSPTSLETQYF,TRBV11-2,TRBJ2-5
CASSRNRGIKTQYF,TRBV6-1,TRBJ2-5
CAWSVGLRTYNEQFF,TRBV30,TRBJ2-1
CASRQTGTGQTGELFF,TRBV7-2,TRBJ2-2
CASRLHSGGAYEQYF,TRBV7-2,TRBJ2-7
CASSLEGDRGTGIHYGYTF,TRBV5-1,TRBJ1-2
CASSLGRGTEAFF,TRBV27,TRBJ1-1
CASSYDQIRLGYTF,TRBV28,TRBJ1-2
CSVEGAGHGPYEQYF,TRBV29-1,TRBJ2-7
CASSSEQGGNTEAFF,TRBV28,TRBJ1-1
CASSVGLAEETQYF,TRBV9,TRBJ2-5
CASSGQGLENTIYF,TRBV18,TRBJ1-3
CASSLIGSNQPQHF,TRBV7-9,TRBJ1-5
CASSNDKGFLGTDTQYF,TRBV6-1,TRBJ2-3
CASRETGSNQPQHF,TRBV2,TRBJ1-5
CASSWRRGSYNEQFF,TRBV27,TRBJ2-1
CSARGPRRIQETQYF,TRBV20-1,TRBJ2-5
CASSQDGGTWGYTF,TRBV4-1,TRBJ1-2
CASSPLGGGLVGYTF,TRBV5-5,TRBJ1-2
CATSRVAATEQYF,TRBV15,TRBJ2-7
CSARAQETQYF,TRBV20-1,TRBJ2-5
CASSVGTGNSYEQYF,TRBV9,TRBJ2-7
CASSLDASGINEQYF,TRBV5-5,TRBJ2-7
CASSSGQRHTEAFF,TRBV6-1,TRBJ1-1